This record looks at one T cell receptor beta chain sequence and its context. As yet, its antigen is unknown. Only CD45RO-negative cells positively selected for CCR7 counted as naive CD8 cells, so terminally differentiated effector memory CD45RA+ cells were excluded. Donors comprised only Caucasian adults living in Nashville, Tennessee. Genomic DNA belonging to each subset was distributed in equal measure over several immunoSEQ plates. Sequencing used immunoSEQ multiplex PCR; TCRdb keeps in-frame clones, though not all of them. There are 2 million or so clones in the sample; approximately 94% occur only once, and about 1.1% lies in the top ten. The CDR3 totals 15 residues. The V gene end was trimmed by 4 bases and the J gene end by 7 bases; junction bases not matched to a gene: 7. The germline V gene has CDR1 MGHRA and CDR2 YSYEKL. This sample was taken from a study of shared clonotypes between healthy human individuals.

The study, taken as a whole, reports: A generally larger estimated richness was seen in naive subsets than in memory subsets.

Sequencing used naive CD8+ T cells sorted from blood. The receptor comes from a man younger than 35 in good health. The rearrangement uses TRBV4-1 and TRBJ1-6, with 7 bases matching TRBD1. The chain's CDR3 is CASSPRGGNNSPLHF. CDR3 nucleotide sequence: TGCGCCAGCAGCCCCAGGGGGGGCAACAATTCACCCCTCCACTTT.